Below, 2 T cell receptor beta chains from the same sample are listed, as sequenced in a study of blood T cell repertoires in COVID-19 (dated by TCRdb to about 2020). Library method: the immunoSEQ multiplex PCR assay. What TCRdb holds here is the immuneACCESS table cut down to in-frame rearrangements. Part of the clones is not present; checked against another copy, under half of the missing clones reflect an unresolved V gene, and the others are unexplained. The sample table shows 160,000 or so clones, and about 85% are seen once. The ten top clones hold approximately 8% of the sample. Material for sequencing was PBMCs or T cells enriched from blood (not recorded which). The receptors come from a woman in her 50s who had recovered from COVID-19.

The V and J genes are TRBV29-1 and TRBJ1-1; TRBD1 is a possible D gene (6 bases). The germline gives CDR1 SQVTM, CDR2 ANQGSEA. This CDR3 comprises 13 residues. Trimming removed 7 bases at V and 1 base at J, with 13 bases between. The CDR3, as DNA: TGCAGCGCGGACAGAGCGGGGAACACTGAAGCTTTCTTT. It is translated as CSADRAGNTEAFF.

The rearrangement uses TRBV5-5 and TRBJ1-5; D unresolved. Trimming took off 1 base at V and 4 bases at J, with 12 bases between the two ends. The CDR3 extends over 15 amino acids. CDR1 is SGHKS, CDR2 YYEKEE, per germline (reference sequence). The CDR3 region has the DNA TGTGCCAGCAGCTTGCTTCAGACTGATAATCAGCCCCAGCATTTT. Protein: CASSLLQTDNQPQHF.